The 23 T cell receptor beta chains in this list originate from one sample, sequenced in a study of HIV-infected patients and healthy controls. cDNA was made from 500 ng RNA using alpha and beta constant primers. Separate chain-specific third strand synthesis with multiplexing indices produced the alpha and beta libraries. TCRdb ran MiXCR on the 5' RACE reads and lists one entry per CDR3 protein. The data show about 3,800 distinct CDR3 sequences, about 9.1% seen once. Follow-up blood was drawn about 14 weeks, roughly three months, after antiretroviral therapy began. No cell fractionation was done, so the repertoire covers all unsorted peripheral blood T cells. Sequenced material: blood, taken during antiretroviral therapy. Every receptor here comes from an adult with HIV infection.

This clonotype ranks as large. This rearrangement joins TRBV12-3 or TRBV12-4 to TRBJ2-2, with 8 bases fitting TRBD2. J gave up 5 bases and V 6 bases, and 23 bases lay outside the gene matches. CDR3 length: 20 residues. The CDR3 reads CASSFAPFGWFGGGTGELFF. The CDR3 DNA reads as TGTGCCAGCAGCTTTGCCCCTTTTGGCTGGTTCGGGGGGGGGACCGGGGAGCTGTTTTTT.

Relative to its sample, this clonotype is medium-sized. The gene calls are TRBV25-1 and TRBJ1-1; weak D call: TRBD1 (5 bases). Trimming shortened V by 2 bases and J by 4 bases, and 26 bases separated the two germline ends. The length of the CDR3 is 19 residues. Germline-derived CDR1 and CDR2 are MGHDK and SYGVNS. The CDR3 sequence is CASSEGIGGEGPSGTEAFF. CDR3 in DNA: TGTGCCAGCAGTGAAGGGATCGGGGGAGAGGGCCCGTCGGGCACTGAAGCTTTCTTT. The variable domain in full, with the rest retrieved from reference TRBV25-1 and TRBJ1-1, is EADIYQTPRYLVIGTGKKITLECSQTMGHDKMYWYQQDPGMELHLIHYSYGVNSTEKGDLSSESTVSRIRTEHFPLTLESARPSHTSQYLCASSEGIGGEGPSGTEAFFGQGTRLTVV.

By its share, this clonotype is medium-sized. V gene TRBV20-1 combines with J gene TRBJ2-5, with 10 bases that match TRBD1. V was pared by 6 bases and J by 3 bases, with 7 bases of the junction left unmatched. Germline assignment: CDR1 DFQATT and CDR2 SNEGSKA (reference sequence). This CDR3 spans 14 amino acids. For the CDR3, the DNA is TGCAGTGCCATCACCGGGACAGGGGAAGAGACCCAGTACTTC. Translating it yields CSAITGTGEETQYF.

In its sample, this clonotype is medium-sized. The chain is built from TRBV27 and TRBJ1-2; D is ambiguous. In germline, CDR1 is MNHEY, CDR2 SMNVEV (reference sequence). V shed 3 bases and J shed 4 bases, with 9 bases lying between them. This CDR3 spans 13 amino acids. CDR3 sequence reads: CASSFGGGYGYTF. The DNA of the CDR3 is TGTGCCAGCAGTTTTGGAGGAGGCTATGGCTACACCTTC.

In DNA, the CDR3 is TGTGCCAGCAGAGGAGAAGGGGGCCTTGGAGGCTACACCTTC. Protein sequence: CASRGEGGLGGYTF. J is TRBJ1-2 and V is TRBV6-5, with 7 bases aligning to TRBD1. There are 14 residues in the CDR3. Trimming at V came to 6 bases and at J to 8 bases, leaving 12 bases not matched to a gene. CDR1 is MNHEY and CDR2 is SVGAGI in the germline V gene.

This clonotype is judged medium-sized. For the CDR3, the DNA is TGCGCCAGCAGCCACCCCGGACTAGAGGGGAGCCAAGAGACCCAGTACTTC. This codes for CASSHPGLEGSQETQYF. V and J are TRBV4-1 and TRBJ2-5; 7 bases are shared with TRBD2. The CDR3 is 17 residues long. The germline gives CDR1 MGHRA, CDR2 YSYEKL. Trimming cost V 3 bases and J 1 base; bases outside gene matches: 11.

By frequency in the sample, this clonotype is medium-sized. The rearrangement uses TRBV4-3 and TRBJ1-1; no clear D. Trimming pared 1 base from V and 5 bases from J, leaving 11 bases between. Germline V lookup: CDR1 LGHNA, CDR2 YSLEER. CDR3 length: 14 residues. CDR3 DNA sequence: TGCGCCAGCAGCCAAGTCGGGAGGGAGACTGAAGCTTTCTTT. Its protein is CASSQVGRETEAFF.

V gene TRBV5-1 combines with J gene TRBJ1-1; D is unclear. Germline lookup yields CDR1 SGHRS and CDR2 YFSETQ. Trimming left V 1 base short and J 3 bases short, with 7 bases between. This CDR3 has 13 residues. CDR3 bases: TGCGCCAGCAGCTTGATCCAGGACACTGAAGCTTTCTTT. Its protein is CASSLIQDTEAFF.

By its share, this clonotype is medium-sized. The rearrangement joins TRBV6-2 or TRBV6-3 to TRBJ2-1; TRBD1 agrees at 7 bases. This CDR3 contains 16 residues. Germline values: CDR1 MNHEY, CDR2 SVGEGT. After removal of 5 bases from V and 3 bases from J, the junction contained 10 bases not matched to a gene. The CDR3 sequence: CASSRPQTGLYNEQFF. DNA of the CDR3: TGTGCCAGCAGTCGCCCGCAGACAGGGCTCTACAATGAGCAGTTCTTC.

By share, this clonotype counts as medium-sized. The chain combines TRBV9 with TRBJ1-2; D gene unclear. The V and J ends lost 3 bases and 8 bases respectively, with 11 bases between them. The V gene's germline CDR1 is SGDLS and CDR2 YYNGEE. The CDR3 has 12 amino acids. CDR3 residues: CASSGGEWGYTF. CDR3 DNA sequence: TGTGCCAGCAGCGGCGGAGAATGGGGCTACACCTTC.

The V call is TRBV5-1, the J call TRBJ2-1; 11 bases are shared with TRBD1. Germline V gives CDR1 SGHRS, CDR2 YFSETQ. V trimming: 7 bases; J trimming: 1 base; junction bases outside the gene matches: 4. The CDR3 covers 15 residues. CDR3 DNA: TGCGCCAGCCCGGGACAGGGGGTTTCCTACAATGAGCAGTTCTTC. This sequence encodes CASPGQGVSYNEQFF.

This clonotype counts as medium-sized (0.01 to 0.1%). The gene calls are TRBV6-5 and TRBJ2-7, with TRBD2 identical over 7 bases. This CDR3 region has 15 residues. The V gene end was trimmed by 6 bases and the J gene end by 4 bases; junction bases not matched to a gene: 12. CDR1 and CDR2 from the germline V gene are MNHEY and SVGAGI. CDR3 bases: TGTGCCAGCAGACCAGAGGGCGGGGGTATATACGAGCAGTACGTC. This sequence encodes CASRPEGGGIYEQYV.

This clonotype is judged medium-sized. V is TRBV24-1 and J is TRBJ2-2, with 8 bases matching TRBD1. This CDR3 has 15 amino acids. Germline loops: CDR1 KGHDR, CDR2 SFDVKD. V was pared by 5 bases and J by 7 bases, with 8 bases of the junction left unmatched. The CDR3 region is CATSAHSGGVGELFF. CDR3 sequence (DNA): TGTGCCACCAGTGCTCATTCAGGGGGCGTCGGGGAGCTGTTTTTT.

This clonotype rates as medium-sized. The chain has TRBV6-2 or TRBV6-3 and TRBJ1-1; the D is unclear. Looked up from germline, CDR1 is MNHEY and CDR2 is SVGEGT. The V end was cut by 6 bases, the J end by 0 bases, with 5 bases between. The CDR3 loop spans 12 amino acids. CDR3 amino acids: CASSLMNTEAFF. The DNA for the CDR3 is TGTGCCAGCAGCCTTATGAACACTGAAGCTTTCTTT.

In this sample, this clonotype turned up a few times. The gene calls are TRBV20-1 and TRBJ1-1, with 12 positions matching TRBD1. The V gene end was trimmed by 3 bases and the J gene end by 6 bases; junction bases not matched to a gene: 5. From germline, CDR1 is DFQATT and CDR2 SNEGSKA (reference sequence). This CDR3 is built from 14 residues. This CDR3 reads CSARGTGGKAEAFF. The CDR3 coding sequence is TGCAGTGCTAGGGGGACAGGGGGCAAGGCTGAAGCTTTCTTT.

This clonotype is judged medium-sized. CDR3 protein: CASSYISNYGYTF. CDR3 nucleotide sequence: TGTGCCAGCAGTTACATCAGCAACTATGGCTACACCTTC. This rearrangement joins TRBV6-6 to TRBJ1-2; D not resolved. Germline V gene data show CDR1 as MNHNY and CDR2 as SVGAGI (reference sequence). Trimming shortened V by 2 bases and J by 2 bases, and 6 bases separated the two germline ends. The CDR3 has 13 residues.

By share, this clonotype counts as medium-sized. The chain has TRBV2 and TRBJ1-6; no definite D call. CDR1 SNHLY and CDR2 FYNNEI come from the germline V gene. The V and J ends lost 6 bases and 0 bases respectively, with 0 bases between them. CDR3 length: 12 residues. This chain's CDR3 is CASSSYNSPLHF. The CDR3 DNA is TGTGCCAGCAGCTCCTATAATTCACCCCTCCACTTT.

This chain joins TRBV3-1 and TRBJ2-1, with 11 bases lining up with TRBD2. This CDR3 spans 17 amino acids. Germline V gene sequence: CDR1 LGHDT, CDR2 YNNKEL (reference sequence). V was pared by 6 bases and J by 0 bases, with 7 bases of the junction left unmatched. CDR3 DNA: TGTGCCAGCAGTCCAAGGACTAGCGGGTCCTCCTACAATGAGCAGTTCTTC. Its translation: CASSPRTSGSSYNEQFF.

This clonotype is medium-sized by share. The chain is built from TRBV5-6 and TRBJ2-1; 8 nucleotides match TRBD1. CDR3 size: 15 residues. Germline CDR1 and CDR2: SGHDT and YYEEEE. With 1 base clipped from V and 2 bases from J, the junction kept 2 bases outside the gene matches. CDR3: CASSLQQGAYNEQFF. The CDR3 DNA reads TGTGCCAGCAGCTTGCAACAGGGGGCCTACAATGAGCAGTTCTTC.

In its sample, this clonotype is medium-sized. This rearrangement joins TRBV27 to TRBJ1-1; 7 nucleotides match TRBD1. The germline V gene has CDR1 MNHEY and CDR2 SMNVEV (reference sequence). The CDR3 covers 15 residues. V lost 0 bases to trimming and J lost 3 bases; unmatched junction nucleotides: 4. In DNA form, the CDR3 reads TGTGCCAGCAGTTTATCGGAAGGGGGCCACACTGAAGCTTTCTTT. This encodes CASSLSEGGHTEAFF.

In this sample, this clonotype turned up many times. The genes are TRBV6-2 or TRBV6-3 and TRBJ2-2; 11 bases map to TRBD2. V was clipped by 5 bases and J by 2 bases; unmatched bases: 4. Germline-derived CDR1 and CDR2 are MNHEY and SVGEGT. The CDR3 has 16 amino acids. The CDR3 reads CASSLAGGQNTGELFF. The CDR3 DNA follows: TGTGCCAGCAGTCTAGCGGGGGGCCAAAACACCGGGGAGCTGTTTTTT.

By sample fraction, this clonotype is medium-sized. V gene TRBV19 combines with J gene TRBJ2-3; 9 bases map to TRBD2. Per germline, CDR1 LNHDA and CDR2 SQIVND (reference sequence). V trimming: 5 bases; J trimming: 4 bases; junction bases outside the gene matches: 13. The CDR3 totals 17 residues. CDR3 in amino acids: CASSPYSGAGGPDTQYF. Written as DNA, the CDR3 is TGTGCCAGTAGTCCATATAGCGGAGCGGGGGGACCAGATACGCAGTATTTT.

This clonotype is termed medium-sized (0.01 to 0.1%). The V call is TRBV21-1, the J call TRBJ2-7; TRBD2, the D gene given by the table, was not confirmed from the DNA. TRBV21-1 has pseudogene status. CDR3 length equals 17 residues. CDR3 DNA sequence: TGTGCCAGCAGCCCGCGCAGACTAGCGGAAGAGACCTACGAGCAGTACGTC. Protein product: CASSPRRLAEETYEQYV.